The rows below give T cell receptor beta chains drawn from one sample of a study of beta chain features in type 1 diabetes. The repertoire was sequenced with immunoSEQ multiplex PCR; TCRdb's copy has only in-frame clones and lacks some. Among 300,000 to 450,000 clones listed, roughly 12% were seen once. The sequenced sample consisted of naive CD4+ T cells from blood. These receptors were taken from a woman aged 18-35 years with type 1 diabetes. CDR3s include the opening cysteine and the closing phenylalanine or tryptophan.

J: TRBJ2-2; V: TRBV5-1; length: 14; CDR3: CASGRDINTGELFF
J: TRBJ2-1; V: TRBV28; length: 11; CDR3: CASLLYNEQFF
J: TRBJ1-2; V: TRBV7-9; length: 13; CDR3: CASSITGFYGYTF
J: TRBJ2-7; V: TRBV27; length: 14; CDR3: CATGRWGADDEQYF
J: TRBJ2-1; V: TRBV9; length: 13; CDR3: CASSGPGNNEQFF
J: TRBJ2-1; V: TRBV7-2; length: 14; CDR3: CASSPASGQLEQFF
J: TRBJ1-5; V: TRBV7-9; length: 14; CDR3: CASSFDRGNQPQHF
J: TRBJ2-7; V: TRBV29-1; length: 13; CDR3: CSVEGTGAYEQYF
J: TRBJ1-4; V: TRBV5-4; length: 15; CDR3: CASSAATGSNEKLFF
J: TRBJ2-3; V: TRBV2; length: 15; CDR3: CASSLRTSGTDTQYF
J: TRBJ2-3; V: TRBV4-3; length: 17; CDR3: CASSQDFLTGGPDTQYF
J: TRBJ1-5; V: TRBV6-5; length: 13; CDR3: CASSYSSDQPQHF
J: TRBJ2-7; V: TRBV2; length: 13; CDR3: CASRMGAGREQYF
J: TRBJ2-5; V: TRBV4-3; length: 16; CDR3: CASSQVEGSGQETQYF
J: TRBJ1-1; V: TRBV5-6; length: 12; CDR3: CASSAQNTEAFF
J: TRBJ1-5; V: TRBV7-9; length: 13; CDR3: CASSSTGNQPQHF
J: TRBJ2-7; V: TRBV5-1; length: 14; CDR3: CASSARDRSHEQYF
J: TRBJ1-2; V: TRBV5-6; length: 14; CDR3: CASYPGGTNYGYTF
J: TRBJ2-1; V: TRBV4-1; length: 17; CDR3: CASSQEGGGDAYNEQFF
J: TRBJ2-3; V: TRBV11-3; length: 16; CDR3: CASSAGRREAPDTQYF
J: TRBJ1-1; V: TRBV9; length: 13; CDR3: CASSVGANTEAFF
J: TRBJ1-4; V: TRBV5-1; length: 17; CDR3: CASSLGQVGSRNEKLFF
J: TRBJ2-1; V: TRBV7-2; length: 17; CDR3: CASSSSGTGGSYNEQFF
J: TRBJ2-3; V: TRBV29-1; length: 12; CDR3: CSVEEQSDTQYF
J: TRBJ2-5; V: TRBV4-1; length: 17; CDR3: CASSQDRERGTQETQYF
J: TRBJ2-1; V: TRBV9; length: 15; CDR3: CASSVAGSGANEQFF
J: TRBJ1-1; V: TRBV15; length: 16; CDR3: CATSREVWQLNTEAFF
J: TRBJ1-5; V: TRBV4-3; length: 13; CDR3: CASSPGQGQPQHF
J: TRBJ1-6; V: TRBV14; length: 13; CDR3: CASSPDSNSPLHF
J: TRBJ1-5; V: TRBV29-1; length: 14; CDR3: CSALLLDRGQPQHF
J: TRBJ1-1; V: TRBV30; length: 14; CDR3: CAWSVLGQGAEAFF
J: TRBJ2-5; V: TRBV7-9; length: 15; CDR3: CASSLGGGGQETQYF
J: TRBJ2-7; V: TRBV28; length: 15; CDR3: CASSLADVARGEQYF
J: TRBJ2-7; V: TRBV6-5; length: 13; CDR3: CAVRRGSSYEQYF
J: TRBJ2-7; V: TRBV30; length: 13; CDR3: CAWSPGVTYEQYF
J: TRBJ2-5; V: TRBV14; length: 12; CDR3: CASSQFSETQYF
J: TRBJ2-7; V: TRBV11-1; length: 15; CDR3: CASSLAGRTTYEQYF
J: TRBJ2-1; V: TRBV29-1; length: 11; CDR3: CSVGTTPEQFF
J: TRBJ2-5; V: TRBV15; length: 14; CDR3: CATSRNRDDETQYF
J: TRBJ2-5; V: TRBV7-2; length: 15; CDR3: CASSSEGRGYGTQYF
J: TRBJ2-1; V: TRBV9; length: 12; CDR3: CASSVGVAGQFF
J: TRBJ2-3; V: TRBV29-1; length: 15; CDR3: CSVYPTGLATDTQYF
J: TRBJ2-6; V: TRBV30; length: 16; CDR3: CAWSVRTHSGANVLTF
J: TRBJ2-7; V: TRBV6-5; length: 15; CDR3: CASSYSAGGTYEQYF
J: TRBJ2-7; V: TRBV6-5; length: 14; CDR3: CASRAGTGTYEQYF
J: TRBJ1-1; V: TRBV28; length: 14; CDR3: CASRTGQGGPEAFF
J: TRBJ2-3; V: TRBV30; length: 13; CDR3: CAWSVLSSDTQYF
J: TRBJ2-1; V: TRBV7-2; length: 14; CDR3: CASSLGLDANEQFF
J: TRBJ1-1; V: TRBV20-1; length: 11; CDR3: CSARRQGEAFF
J: TRBJ2-1; V: TRBV18; length: 15; CDR3: CASSRASGRADEQFF
J: TRBJ1-2; V: TRBV6-6; length: 14; CDR3: CASSYSISVYGYTF
J: TRBJ2-3; V: TRBV5-8; length: 16; CDR3: CASSLGTSRSTDTQYF